These 3 T cell receptor beta chains originate from one sample sequenced in a study of shared clonotypes between healthy human individuals. Sequenced by immunoSEQ multiplex PCR; TCRdb stores in-frame clones only, minus some. The table records about 480,000 clones, approximately 79% of them present only once. The material sequenced was PBMCs. The receptors come from a woman in her forties in good health. Some clones in this sample may be carry-over from other donors' samples.

The chain combines TRBV5-1 with TRBJ2-3, with a weak D call TRBD2 (6 bases). Germline CDR1 SGHRS, CDR2 YFSETQ. CDR3 length: 14 residues. Trimming shortened V by 4 bases and J by 4 bases, and 13 bases separated the two germline ends. The CDR3 here is CASSPGGEADTQYF. The DNA of the CDR3 is TGCGCCAGCAGCCCCGGAGGGGAGGCAGATACGCAGTATTTT.

The chain uses TRBV27 and TRBJ1-1; D unclear. CDR3 length: 14 residues. V dropped 3 bases and J dropped 0 bases, with 8 bases sitting between them. Looked up from germline, CDR1 is MNHEY and CDR2 is SMNVEV (reference sequence). CDR3 sequence (DNA): TGTGCCAGCAGTTTTACCAGAGTGAACACTGAAGCTTTCTTT. This translates into CASSFTRVNTEAFF.

The chain employs TRBV7-2 and TRBJ1-4; D is unclear. Trimming shortened V by 3 bases and J by 0 bases, and 5 bases separated the two germline ends. Per germline, CDR1 SGHTA and CDR2 FQGNSA. The CDR3 has 14 residues. The CDR3 loop is CASSLRTTNEKLFF. The CDR3 DNA sequence: TGTGCCAGCAGCTTGCGGACAACTAATGAAAAACTGTTTTTT.